Listed below are T cell receptor beta chains from one sample, sequenced in a study of spatial heterogeneity in lung cancer. Via MiXCR, TCRdb re-called the 5' RACE reads, giving one row per CDR3 protein. The table shows 60,000 to 90,000 distinct CDR3 sequences, with roughly 15% occurring only once. The source material was PBMCs, sampled at surgery. These TCRs come from a male donor with early-stage non-small cell lung cancer. CDR3s include the opening cysteine and the closing phenylalanine or tryptophan. D genes are given only for firm matches. Size is omitted from some rows. Given values are once, few, many or a class for expanded clones.

clone_size j_call d_call v_call cdr3_aa cdr3_nt
- TRBJ2-3 - TRBV20-1 CSANPRVAGTDTQYF TGCAGTGCAAACCCTAGGGTAGCGGGCACAGATACGCAGTATTTT
many TRBJ1-6 - TRBV7-6 CASSSFWSPLHF TGTGCCAGCAGCTCCTTTTGGTCACCCCTCCACTTT
few TRBJ2-5 TRBD2 TRBV25-1 CASSSSSGSMPETQYF TGTGCCAGCAGTAGTTCCAGCGGGAGTATGCCAGAGACCCAGTACTTC
- TRBJ1-1 - TRBV3-1 CASSPLGAGTEAFF TGTGCCAGCAGTCCCTTGGGGGCCGGCACTGAAGCTTTCTTT
few TRBJ2-3 - TRBV5-5 CASSLGVDRLTDTQYF TGTGCCAGCAGCTTAGGGGTAGACCGCCTAACAGATACGCAGTATTTT
many TRBJ1-2 - TRBV6-1 CASSEAFPGVTYGYTF TGTGCCAGCAGTGAAGCATTCCCCGGGGTGACCTATGGCTACACCTTC
- TRBJ1-1 TRBD1 TRBV7-2 CASSVQGTTEAFF TGTGCCAGCAGCGTACAGGGGACCACTGAAGCTTTCTTT
few TRBJ2-5 - TRBV18 CASSADRRETQYF TGTGCCAGCTCAGCCGACAGGAGGGAGACCCAGTACTTC
few TRBJ2-1 - TRBV10-3 CAISSSSYNEQFF TGTGCCATCAGTTCTAGCTCCTACAATGAGCAGTTCTTC
- TRBJ1-1 - TRBV4-2 CASSQEPNTEAFF TGTGCCAGCAGCCAAGAGCCGAACACTGAAGCTTTCTTT
- TRBJ1-1 - TRBV14 CASSLLGTIARAFF TGTGCCAGCAGCCTACTAGGGACAATTGCTCGAGCTTTCTTT
many TRBJ2-1 TRBD2 TRBV5-4 CASSFGAGSYNEQFF TGTGCCAGCAGCTTCGGAGCGGGGTCATACAATGAGCAGTTCTTC
many TRBJ2-2 - TRBV21-1 CASSYRELFF TGTGCCAGCAGCTACCGTGAGCTGTTTTTT
- TRBJ2-1 - TRBV7-2 CASSISGNKNNEQFF TGTGCCAGCAGCATCAGCGGAAACAAGAACAATGAGCAGTTCTTC
few TRBJ2-2 - TRBV5-1 CASSLFGANTGELFF TGCGCCAGCAGCTTGTTCGGAGCGAACACCGGGGAGCTGTTTTTT
many TRBJ2-1 - TRBV12-3/TRBV12-4 CASSVQGTYNEQFF TGTGCCAGCAGCGTTCAGGGGACCTACAATGAGCAGTTCTTC
few TRBJ1-6 - TRBV10-3 CAITRDLGHSPLHF TGTGCCATCACCAGAGACCTGGGGCATTCACCCCTCCACTTT